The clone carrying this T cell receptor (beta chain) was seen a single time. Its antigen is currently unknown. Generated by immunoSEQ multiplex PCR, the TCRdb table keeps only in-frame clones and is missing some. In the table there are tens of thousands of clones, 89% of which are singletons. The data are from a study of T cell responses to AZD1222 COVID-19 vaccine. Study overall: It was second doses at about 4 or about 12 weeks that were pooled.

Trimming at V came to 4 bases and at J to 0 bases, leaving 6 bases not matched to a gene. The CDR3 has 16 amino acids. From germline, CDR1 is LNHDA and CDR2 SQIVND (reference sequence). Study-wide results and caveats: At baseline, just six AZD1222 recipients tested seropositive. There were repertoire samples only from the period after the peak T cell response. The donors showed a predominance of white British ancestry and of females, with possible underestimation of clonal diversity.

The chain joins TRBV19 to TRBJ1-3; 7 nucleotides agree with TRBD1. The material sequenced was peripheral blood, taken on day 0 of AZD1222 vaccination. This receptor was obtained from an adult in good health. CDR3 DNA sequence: TGTGCCAGTAGTAATCGACAGGGCAACTCTGGAAACACCATATATTTT. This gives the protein CASSNRQGNSGNTIYF.